A single T cell receptor beta chain is shown here with its context. Its antigen is currently unknown. 60 Vbeta and 13 Jbeta primers were used in PCR. Libraries were prepared by immunoSEQ multiplex PCR; TCRdb keeps only in-frame clonotypes and omits some of them. The sample has 95,000 to 150,000 clones, roughly 76% seen once. The source of the sample is a study of cytomegalovirus exposure and HLA in healthy donors. Broader study findings: Other equally common chains were less clonally expanded than HLA-associated TCR beta chains, a later analysis showed. Three CMV-associated chains were confirmed in vitro to be specific for CMV antigens.

CDR1 is SGHRS and CDR2 is YFSETQ in the germline V gene. V lost 1 base and J 6 bases, leaving 16 bases between the germline ends. This CDR3 has 16 residues. The rearrangement links TRBV5-1 to TRBJ1-4; D is possibly TRBD1 (5 bases). The receptor was isolated from a man in his thirties or forties in good health and CMV-seronegative. The sample taken for sequencing was PBMCs. In DNA, the CDR3 is TGCGCCAGCAGCTTGTATGCCTCCACGGGGGATGAAAAACTGTTTTTT. It is translated as CASSLYASTGDEKLFF.